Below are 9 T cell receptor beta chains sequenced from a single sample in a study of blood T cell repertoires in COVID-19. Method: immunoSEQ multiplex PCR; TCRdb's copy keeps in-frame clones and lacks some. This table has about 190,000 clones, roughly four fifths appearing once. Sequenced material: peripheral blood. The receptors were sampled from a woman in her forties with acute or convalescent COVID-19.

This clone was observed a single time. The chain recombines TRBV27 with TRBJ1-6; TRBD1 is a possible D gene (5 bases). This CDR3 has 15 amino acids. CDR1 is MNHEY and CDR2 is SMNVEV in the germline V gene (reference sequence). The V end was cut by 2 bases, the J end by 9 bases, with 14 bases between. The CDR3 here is CASSLNTGVGSPLHF. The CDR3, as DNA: TGTGCCAGCAGTTTAAACACAGGAGTAGGTTCACCCCTCCACTTT.

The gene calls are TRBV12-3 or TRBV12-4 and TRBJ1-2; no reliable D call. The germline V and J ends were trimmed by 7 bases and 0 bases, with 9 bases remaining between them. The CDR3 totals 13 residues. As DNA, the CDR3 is TGTGCCAGCACCTCGACACCTAACTATGGCTACACCTTC. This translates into CASTSTPNYGYTF.

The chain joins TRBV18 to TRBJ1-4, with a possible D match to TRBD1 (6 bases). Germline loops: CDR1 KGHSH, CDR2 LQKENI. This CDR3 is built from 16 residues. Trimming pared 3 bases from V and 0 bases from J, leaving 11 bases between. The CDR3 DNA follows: TGTGCCAGCTCACCCGTGACAGGAGCAACTAATGAAAAACTGTTTTTT. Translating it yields CASSPVTGATNEKLFF.

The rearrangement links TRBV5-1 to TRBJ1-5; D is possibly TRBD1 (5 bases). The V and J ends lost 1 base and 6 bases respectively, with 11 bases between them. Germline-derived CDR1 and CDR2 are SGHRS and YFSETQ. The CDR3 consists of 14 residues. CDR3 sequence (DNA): TGCGCCAGCAGCTTGTCAGGGCTGGGTCAGCCCCAGCATTTT. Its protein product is CASSLSGLGQPQHF.

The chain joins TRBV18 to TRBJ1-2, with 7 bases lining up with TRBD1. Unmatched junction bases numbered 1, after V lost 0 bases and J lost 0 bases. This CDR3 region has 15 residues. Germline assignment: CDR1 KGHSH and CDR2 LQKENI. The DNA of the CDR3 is TGTGCCAGCTCACCACCGGGACAGACTAACTATGGCTACACCTTC. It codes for CASSPPGQTNYGYTF.

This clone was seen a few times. This CDR3 is CASSLGGTGYTF. The DNA for the CDR3 is TGTGCCAGCAGCTTAGGCGGAACTGGCTACACCTTC. The chain joins TRBV7-9 to TRBJ1-2; D is unclear. The V gene's germline CDR1 is SEHNR and CDR2 FQNEAQ (reference sequence). Deletions cut 1 base from V and 7 bases from J, with 7 bases between. The CDR3 runs to 12 residues.

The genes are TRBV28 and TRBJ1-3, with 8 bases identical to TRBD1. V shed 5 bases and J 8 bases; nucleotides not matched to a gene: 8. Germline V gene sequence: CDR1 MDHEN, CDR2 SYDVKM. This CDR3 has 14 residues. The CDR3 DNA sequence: TGTGCCAGCAGTGTTGACAGGGGCGGCCACACCATATATTTT. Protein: CASSVDRGGHTIYF.

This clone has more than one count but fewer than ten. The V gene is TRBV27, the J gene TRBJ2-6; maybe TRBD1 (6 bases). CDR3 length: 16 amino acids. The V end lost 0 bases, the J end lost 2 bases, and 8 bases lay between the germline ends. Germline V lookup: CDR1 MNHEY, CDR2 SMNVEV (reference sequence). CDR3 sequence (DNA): TGTGCCAGCAGTTTATCCCCAGGGGCTGGGGCCAACGTCCTGACTTTC. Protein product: CASSLSPGAGANVLTF.

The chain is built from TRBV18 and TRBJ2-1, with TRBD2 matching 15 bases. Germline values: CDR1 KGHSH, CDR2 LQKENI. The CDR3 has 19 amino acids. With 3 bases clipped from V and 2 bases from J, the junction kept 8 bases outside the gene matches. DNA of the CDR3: TGTGCCAGCTCACCCCAGGGACTAGCGGGAGGAAGGACCTACAATGAGCAGTTCTTC. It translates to CASSPQGLAGGRTYNEQFF.